This T cell receptor (beta chain) was observed in a study of CD8 T cells in ankylosing spondylitis. Study-level findings and limits: Those disease-linked clones were CD8+; they were also relatively rare in peripheral blood. The study looked at matched synovial fluid samples from ankylosing spondylitis patients. Disease-linked clones were reported to be significantly enriched there.

Libraries of TCR beta came from quantitative 5'-RACE with molecular barcodes. TCRdb recomputed calls from the 5' RACE reads with MiXCR, one row per CDR3 protein. The repertoire has about 170,000 distinct CDR3 sequences, approximately 20% of them found once; the top ten carry over 7.5%. This clonotype was observed many times. What it recognizes is unknown. The sequenced sample was blood, either unsorted or a sorted T cell fraction (not recorded which). The source is a male donor with ankylosing spondylitis or in good health (not recorded which).

In nucleotides, the CDR3 is TGCAGTGTTAGGGAGAGAGCGGGAGGTTCATTTGAGCAGTTCTTC. Translating gives CSVRERAGGSFEQFF. This chain uses TRBV20-1 with TRBJ2-1; TRBD2 matches 9 bases. The CDR3 has 15 amino acids. In germline, CDR1 is DFQATT, CDR2 SNEGSKA (reference sequence). V shed 7 bases and J 9 bases; nucleotides not matched to a gene: 16.